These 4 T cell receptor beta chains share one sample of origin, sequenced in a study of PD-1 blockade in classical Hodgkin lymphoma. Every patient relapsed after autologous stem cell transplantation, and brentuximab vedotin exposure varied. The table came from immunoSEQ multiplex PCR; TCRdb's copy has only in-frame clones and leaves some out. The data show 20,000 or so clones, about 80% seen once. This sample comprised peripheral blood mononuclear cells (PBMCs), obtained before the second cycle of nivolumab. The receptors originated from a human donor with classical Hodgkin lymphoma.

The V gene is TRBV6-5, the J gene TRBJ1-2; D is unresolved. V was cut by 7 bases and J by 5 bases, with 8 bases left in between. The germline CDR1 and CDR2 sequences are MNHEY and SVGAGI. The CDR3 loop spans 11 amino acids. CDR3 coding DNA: TGTGCCAGCAATTCAGCGTATGGCTACACCTTC. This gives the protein CASNSAYGYTF.

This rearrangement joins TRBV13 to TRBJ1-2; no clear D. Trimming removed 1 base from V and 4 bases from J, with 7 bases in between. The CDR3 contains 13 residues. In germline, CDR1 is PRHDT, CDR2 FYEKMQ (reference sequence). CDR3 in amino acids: CASSLAVGYGYTF. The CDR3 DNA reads TGTGCCAGCAGCTTAGCCGTGGGCTATGGCTACACCTTC.

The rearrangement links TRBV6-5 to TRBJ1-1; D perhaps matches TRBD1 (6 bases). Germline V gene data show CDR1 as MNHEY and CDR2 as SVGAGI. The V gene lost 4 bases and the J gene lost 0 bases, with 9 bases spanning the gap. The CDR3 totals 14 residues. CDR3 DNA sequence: TGTGCCAGCAGTTCAAACAGGGTGAACACTGAAGCTTTCTTT. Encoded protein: CASSSNRVNTEAFF.

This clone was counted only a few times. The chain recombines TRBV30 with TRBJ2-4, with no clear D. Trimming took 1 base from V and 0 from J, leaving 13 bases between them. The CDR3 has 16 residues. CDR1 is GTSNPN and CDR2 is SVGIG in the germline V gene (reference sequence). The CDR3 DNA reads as TGTGCCTGGAGTGCCCTACAGAAGAAAGCCAAAAACATTCAGTACTTC. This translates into CAWSALQKKAKNIQYF.